Listed below are T cell receptor beta chains from one sample, sequenced in a study of blood T cell repertoires in COVID-19. Here immunoSEQ multiplex PCR was the method, and the copy in TCRdb shows in-frame clones only, minus some. The sample holds 250,000 to 300,000 clones; 80% to 90% are singletons and the top ten take around 14%. The sample comprised peripheral blood. The receptors shown here come from a woman in her sixties or seventies with COVID-19, enrolled during active disease. Each CDR3 is given with its conserved first and last residue. A D gene is named only where the DNA matches it firmly. Rows may omit the clone size; those that give it use once, few, many or a size class.

TGTGCCAGTAGTACCGCGGGGGGGCTTAATTCACCCCTCCACTTT CASSTAGGLNSPLHF - TRBJ1-6 - TRBV19
TGTGCCAGCAGCTCAGGGGGGACTAGCTCCGGGGAGCTGTTTTTT CASSSGGTSSGELFF TRBD2 TRBJ2-2 - TRBV7-2
TGTGCCAGCAGCCCCGGAATGTGGGCTAGCGGGGAGAACACCGGGGAGCTGTTTTTT CASSPGMWASGENTGELFF TRBD2 TRBJ2-2 few TRBV7-7
TGTGCCAGCAGCTTAAGGGTAGCGGGGGGGCCTGGTACGCAGTATTTT CASSLRVAGGPGTQYF TRBD2 TRBJ2-3 - TRBV7-2
TGTGCCAGCACCTTCACAGGGAGCTCCTATAATTCACCCCTCCACTTT CASTFTGSSYNSPLHF - TRBJ1-6 - TRBV27
TGTGCCAGTAGTATCCTTCGGACAGGGGGTGGCTACACCTTC CASSILRTGGGYTF TRBD1 TRBJ1-2 - TRBV19
TGTGCCAGCAGCTTGCAACCAGGGTACAATGAGCAGTTCTTC CASSLQPGYNEQFF - TRBJ2-1 - TRBV7-2
TGTGCCAGCAGCTCGGGTTGGAAGGTGCAGGGCGGGGACACTGAAGCTTTCTTT CASSSGWKVQGGDTEAFF - TRBJ1-1 - TRBV5-4
TGTGCTAGTGGACCCGGACTAGCGGGGGATTGGACCGGGGAGCTGTTTTTT CASGPGLAGDWTGELFF TRBD2 TRBJ2-2 - TRBV12-5
TGTGCCAGCAGTCCTTTTACAGGGACGAATGAGCAGTTCTTC CASSPFTGTNEQFF - TRBJ2-1 - TRBV7-6
TGTGCCAGCAGCCGGGGGGGCACCTACGAGCAGTACTTC CASSRGGTYEQYF TRBD2 TRBJ2-7 - TRBV7-2
TGCGCCAGCAGCCAAGCTCAGGGAGGGAGAGACGAGCAGTACTTC CASSQAQGGRDEQYF TRBD2 TRBJ2-7 few TRBV4-1
TGTGCCAGCAGTTATGGAGGGGTGTTTTCGAACACTGAAGCTTTCTTT CASSYGGVFSNTEAFF - TRBJ1-1 - TRBV6-5
TGTGCCAGCAGCTTCGACAGCTACACAGATACGCAGTATTTT CASSFDSYTDTQYF - TRBJ2-3 - TRBV11-3
TGTGCCAGCAGCTTAACGGGTCAGGGTAGCTCTGGGGCCAACGTCCTGACTTTC CASSLTGQGSSGANVLTF - TRBJ2-6 - TRBV7-3
TGTGCCAGCAGCCAAGGAGACAGGGAGGGCACAGATACGCAGTATTTT CASSQGDREGTDTQYF - TRBJ2-3 - TRBV14
TGTGCCAGCAGTTTAAGTATGGGGCTTGGCAATCAGCCCCAGCATTTT CASSLSMGLGNQPQHF - TRBJ1-5 - TRBV27
TGTGCCAGCAGCTGGGACAAGAGAAACACCATATATTTT CASSWDKRNTIYF - TRBJ1-3 - TRBV28
TGTGCCAGCACGGGGACTGGGAGCACAGATACGCAGTATTTT CASTGTGSTDTQYF - TRBJ2-3 - TRBV7-9
TGTGCCAGCGGCGACAGGGTCCAAGAGACCCAGTACTTC CASGDRVQETQYF TRBD1 TRBJ2-5 once TRBV7-7
TGCGCCAGCAGCTCCTACCGGGACAGGGGGAATGACAGCTCCTACAATGAGCAGTTCTTC CASSSYRDRGNDSSYNEQFF TRBD1 TRBJ2-1 - TRBV5-1
TGTGCCAGCAGTGCAGACAGGGGGCTAGGCTACACCTTC CASSADRGLGYTF TRBD1 TRBJ1-2 - TRBV2
TGTGCCAGCAGAGCAGGGGGCCGAGCTTTCTTT CASRAGGRAFF TRBD1 TRBJ1-1 - TRBV6-4
TGTGCCAGCAGTTACGGACAGGTGAACACTGAAGCTTTCTTT CASSYGQVNTEAFF TRBD1 TRBJ1-1 - TRBV6-5
TGTGCCAGCAGTTACTCGAGACAGGGTCGAGATACGCAGTATTTT CASSYSRQGRDTQYF TRBD1 TRBJ2-3 - TRBV6-6
TGTGCCAGTAGGGGGAGCTCCTATAATTCACCCCTCCACTTT CASRGSSYNSPLHF - TRBJ1-6 - TRBV19
TGTGCCACCAGTGACACCGACAGGTTCCATGGCTACACCTTC CATSDTDRFHGYTF - TRBJ1-2 - TRBV24-1
TGTGCCAGCAGCTTTCCCTCGGGGGGCCAAGAGACCCAGTACTTC CASSFPSGGQETQYF TRBD2 TRBJ2-5 - TRBV7-2
TGTGCCAGTAGGGACAGGGGGCCGACAGATACGCAGTATTTT CASRDRGPTDTQYF TRBD1 TRBJ2-3 - TRBV19
TGTGCCAGCAGCGGACAGGTCACCGAGCAGTACTTC CASSGQVTEQYF TRBD1 TRBJ2-7 - TRBV6-5
TGCAGCGTGACAGGAATGAACACTGAAGCTTTCTTT CSVTGMNTEAFF - TRBJ1-1 few TRBV29-1
TGCAGCGTTGAAGGGGGACTAGCGGGGGACTACGAGCAGTACTTC CSVEGGLAGDYEQYF TRBD2 TRBJ2-7 few TRBV29-1
TGTGCCAGCAGCCCCGGACAGGGTACTCACTATGGCTACACCTTC CASSPGQGTHYGYTF TRBD1 TRBJ1-2 - TRBV5-8
TGTGCCAGCAGTTTTCTCGGTAGCGGAGCTTTCTTT CASSFLGSGAFF - TRBJ1-1 - TRBV12-3/TRBV12-4
TGTGCCAGCGGGGCAACCTATGGCTACACCTTC CASGATYGYTF - TRBJ1-2 - TRBV6-5
TGCAGCGCAGAAAGAGGGGGCTATGGCTACACCTTC CSAERGGYGYTF - TRBJ1-2 - TRBV29-1
TGCGCCAGCGCTGGGGAGGGCTTAAACTCTGGAAACACCATATATTTT CASAGEGLNSGNTIYF - TRBJ1-3 - TRBV5-1
TGTGCCAGCAGCTCGAATACAGGGGTTGGCTACACCTTC CASSSNTGVGYTF TRBD1 TRBJ1-2 - TRBV7-2
TGTGCCTGGAGTATCATGAACACTGAAGCTTTCTTT CAWSIMNTEAFF - TRBJ1-1 few TRBV30
TGTGCCAGCAGGACAGGGGGCGGCACCTACGAGCAGTACTTC CASRTGGGTYEQYF TRBD1 TRBJ2-7 - TRBV6-5
TGTGCCACCAGCAGATGGAGTATAACAGATACGCAGTATTTT CATSRWSITDTQYF - TRBJ2-3 once TRBV15
TGTGCCAGCTCGCGGGGGGCTAATGAAAAACTGTTTTTT CASSRGANEKLFF - TRBJ1-4 - TRBV6-5
TGTGCCAGCAGCTACGGGACAGCCCTGGAGACCCAGTACTTC CASSYGTALETQYF TRBD1 TRBJ2-5 - TRBV5-5
TGTGCCACCAGTGACCGGACAGTGAATCAGCCCCAGCATTTT CATSDRTVNQPQHF - TRBJ1-5 - TRBV24-1
TGTGCCGGTTCCCGGGACATCCTCTCCTACGAGCAGTACTTC CAGSRDILSYEQYF - TRBJ2-7 - TRBV2
TGCGCCAGCAGCAAAGACAGCGACTATGGCTACACCTTC CASSKDSDYGYTF - TRBJ1-2 - TRBV5-1
TGCGCCAGCAGCTTGGCCCAGGGCCCGACTGAAGCTTTCTTT CASSLAQGPTEAFF - TRBJ1-1 - TRBV5-1
TGTGCCAGCAGTGCCGGACAGTCGGCCTATGGCTACACCTTC CASSAGQSAYGYTF - TRBJ1-2 - TRBV28
TGTGCCAGCAGACGGGGGAGTCAGCCCCAGCATTTT CASRRGSQPQHF - TRBJ1-5 - TRBV28
TGTGCCAGCAGGGATAGCGGGGGGAATCTAGAGGGCTACACCTTC CASRDSGGNLEGYTF - TRBJ1-2 once TRBV11-2
TGTGCCAGCAGCCCCCGTCCAGTTGAGACCCAGTACTTC CASSPRPVETQYF - TRBJ2-5 - TRBV12-3/TRBV12-4
TGTGCCAGCAGCGTCGGGACAGGGCTCTCTGAGCAGTTCTTC CASSVGTGLSEQFF TRBD1 TRBJ2-1 - TRBV9
TGTGCCAGCGCCTGGGGTGCGGGCACTGAAGCTTTCTTT CASAWGAGTEAFF - TRBJ1-1 - TRBV6-5
TGTGCCAGTAGCATCAGGGGAAGTAATTCACCCCTCCACTTT CASSIRGSNSPLHF - TRBJ1-6 few TRBV19
TGTGCCAGTAGTATCCCGAGGGGGCCTTTCTACGAGCAGTACTTC CASSIPRGPFYEQYF TRBD1 TRBJ2-7 - TRBV19
TGTGCCAGCAGCTTAAGAGGACAGGGGGAACCCCTCCACTTT CASSLRGQGEPLHF TRBD1 TRBJ1-6 - TRBV7-3
TGTGCCAGCAGCCAAGATCGGGGGTCCGGGACAGACCCCTACGAGCAGTACTTC CASSQDRGSGTDPYEQYF - TRBJ2-7 - TRBV3-1/TRBV3-2
TGTGCCAGCAGCCGGACAGGGGAAACACCCCTCCACTTT CASSRTGETPLHF TRBD1 TRBJ1-6 - TRBV7-9
TGCAGCGCCGACCGGGGCACTGAAGCTTTCTTT CSADRGTEAFF - TRBJ1-1 once TRBV29-1